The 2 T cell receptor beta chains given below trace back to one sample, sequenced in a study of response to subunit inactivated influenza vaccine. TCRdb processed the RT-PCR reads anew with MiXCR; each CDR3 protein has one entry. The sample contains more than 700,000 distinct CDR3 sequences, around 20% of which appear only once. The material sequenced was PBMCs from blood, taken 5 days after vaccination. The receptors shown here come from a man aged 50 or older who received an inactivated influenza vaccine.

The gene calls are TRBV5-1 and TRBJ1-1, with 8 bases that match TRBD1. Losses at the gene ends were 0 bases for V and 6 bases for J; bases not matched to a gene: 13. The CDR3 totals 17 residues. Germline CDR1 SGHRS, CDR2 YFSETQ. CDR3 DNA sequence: TGCGCCAGCAGCTTGGCAGGGGGCGATGTCTTTGGTCCTGAAGCTTTCTTT. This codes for CASSLAGGDVFGPEAFF.

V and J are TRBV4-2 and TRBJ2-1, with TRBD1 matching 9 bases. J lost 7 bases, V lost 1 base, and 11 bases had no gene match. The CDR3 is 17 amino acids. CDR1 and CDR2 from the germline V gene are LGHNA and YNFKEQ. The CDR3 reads CASSQGPPRQGVNEQFF. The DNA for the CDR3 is TGTGCCAGCAGCCAAGGACCCCCGAGACAGGGGGTTAATGAGCAGTTCTTC.